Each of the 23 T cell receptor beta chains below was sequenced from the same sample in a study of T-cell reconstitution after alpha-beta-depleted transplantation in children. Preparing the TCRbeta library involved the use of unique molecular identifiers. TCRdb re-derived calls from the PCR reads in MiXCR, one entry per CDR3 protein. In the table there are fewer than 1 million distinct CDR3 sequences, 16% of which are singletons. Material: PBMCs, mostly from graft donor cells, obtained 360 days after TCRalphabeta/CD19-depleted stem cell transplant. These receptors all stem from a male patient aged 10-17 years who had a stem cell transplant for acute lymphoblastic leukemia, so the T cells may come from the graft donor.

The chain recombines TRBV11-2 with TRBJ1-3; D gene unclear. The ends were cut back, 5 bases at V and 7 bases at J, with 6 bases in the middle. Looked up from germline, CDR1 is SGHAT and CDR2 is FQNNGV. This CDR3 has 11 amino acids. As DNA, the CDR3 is TGTGCCAGCAGCCCCTTGAACACCATATATTTT. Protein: CASSPLNTIYF.

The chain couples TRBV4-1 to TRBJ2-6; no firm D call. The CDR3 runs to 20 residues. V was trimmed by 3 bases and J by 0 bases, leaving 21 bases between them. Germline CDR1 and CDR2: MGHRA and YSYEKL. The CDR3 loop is CASSQFTASSPRSGANVLTF. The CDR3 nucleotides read TGCGCCAGCAGCCAGTTCACAGCCTCCAGCCCCCGCTCTGGGGCCAACGTCCTGACTTTC.

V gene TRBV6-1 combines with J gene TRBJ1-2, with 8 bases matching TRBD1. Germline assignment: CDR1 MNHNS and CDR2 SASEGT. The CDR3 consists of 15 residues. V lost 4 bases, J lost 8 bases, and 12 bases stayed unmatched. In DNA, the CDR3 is TGTGCCAGCAGTGCAGCCGGGACAGGAGTGAGGGGCTACACCTTC. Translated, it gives CASSAAGTGVRGYTF.

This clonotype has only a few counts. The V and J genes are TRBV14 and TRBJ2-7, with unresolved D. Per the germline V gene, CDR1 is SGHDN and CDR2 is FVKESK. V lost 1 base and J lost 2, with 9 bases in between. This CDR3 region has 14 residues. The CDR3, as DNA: TGTGCCAGCAGCCAAGGGGTAGTAACCTACGAGCAGTACTTC. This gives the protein CASSQGVVTYEQYF.

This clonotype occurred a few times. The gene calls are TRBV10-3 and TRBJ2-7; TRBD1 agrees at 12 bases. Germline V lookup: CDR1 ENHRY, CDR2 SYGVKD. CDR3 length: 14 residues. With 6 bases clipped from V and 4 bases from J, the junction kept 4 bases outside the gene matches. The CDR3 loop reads CAIRGQGAKYEQYF. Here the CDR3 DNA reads TGTGCCATCAGGGGACAGGGGGCGAAGTACGAGCAGTACTTC.

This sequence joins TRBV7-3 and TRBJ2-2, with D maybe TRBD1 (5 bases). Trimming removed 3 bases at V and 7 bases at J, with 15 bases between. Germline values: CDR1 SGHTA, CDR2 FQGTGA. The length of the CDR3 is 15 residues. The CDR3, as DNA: TGTGCCAGCAGCTTGCAGGGTGGTACTCTCGGGGAGCTGTTTTTT. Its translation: CASSLQGGTLGELFF.

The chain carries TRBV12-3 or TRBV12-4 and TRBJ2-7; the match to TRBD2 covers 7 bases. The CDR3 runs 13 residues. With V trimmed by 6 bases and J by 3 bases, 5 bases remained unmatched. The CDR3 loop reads CASRPAGVYEQYF. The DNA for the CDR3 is TGTGCCAGCAGGCCGGCGGGAGTCTACGAGCAGTACTTC.

In nucleotides, the CDR3 is TGTGCCAGCAGCCGATCACTCTATGGCTACACCTTC. This translates into CASSRSLYGYTF. The genes are TRBV14 and TRBJ1-2; the D is unclear. Trimming shortened V by 4 bases and J by 4 bases, and 7 bases separated the two germline ends. This CDR3 is 12 amino acids long. The germline V gene has CDR1 SGHDN and CDR2 FVKESK.

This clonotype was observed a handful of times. CDR3 DNA: TGTGCCAGCAGCTTAGAAACAGGCCACGAGCAGTACTTC. Protein sequence: CASSLETGHEQYF. The chain links TRBV7-9 to TRBJ2-7; possible D gene TRBD1, 5 bases. CDR3 length: 13 residues. The V end was cut by 1 base, the J end by 5 bases, with 9 bases between. Germline V gene lookup returns CDR1 SEHNR and CDR2 FQNEAQ (reference sequence). The whole variable domain, filled in from reference TRBV7-9 and TRBJ2-7, reads DTGVSQNPRHKITKRGQNVTFRCDPISEHNRLYWYRQTLGQGPEFLTYFQNEAQLEKSRLLSDRFSAERPKGSFSTLEIQRTEQGDSAMYLCASSLETGHEQYFGPGTRLTVT.

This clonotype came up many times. CDR3 residues: CATSQPRADHAPQHF. CDR3 nucleotide sequence: TGTGCCACCAGCCAACCGAGGGCAGATCATGCGCCCCAGCATTTT. The gene calls are TRBV24-1 and TRBJ1-5; D is uncertain. In germline, CDR1 is KGHDR, CDR2 SFDVKD. This CDR3 is built from 15 residues. Trimming removed 7 bases at V and 9 bases at J, with 21 bases between.

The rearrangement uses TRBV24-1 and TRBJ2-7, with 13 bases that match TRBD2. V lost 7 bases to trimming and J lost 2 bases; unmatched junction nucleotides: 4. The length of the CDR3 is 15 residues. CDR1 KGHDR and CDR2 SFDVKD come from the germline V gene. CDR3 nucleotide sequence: TGTGCCACCAGGGGACTAGCGGGACGCCCCTACGAGCAGTACTTC. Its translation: CATRGLAGRPYEQYF.

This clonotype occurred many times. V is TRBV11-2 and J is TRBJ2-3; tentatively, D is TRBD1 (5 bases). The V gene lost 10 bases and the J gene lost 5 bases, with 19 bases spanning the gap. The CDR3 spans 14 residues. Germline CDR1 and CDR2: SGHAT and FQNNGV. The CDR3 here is CATRKPGIKDTQYF. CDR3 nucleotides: TGTGCCACCCGGAAGCCAGGGATTAAAGATACGCAGTATTTT.

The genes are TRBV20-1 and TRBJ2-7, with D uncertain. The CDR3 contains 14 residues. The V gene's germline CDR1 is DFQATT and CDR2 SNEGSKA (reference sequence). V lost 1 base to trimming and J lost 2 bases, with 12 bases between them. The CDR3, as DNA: TGCAGTGCTAGAGTCCTCGGTTCCACCTACGAGCAGTACTTC. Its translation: CSARVLGSTYEQYF.

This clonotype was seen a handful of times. The CDR3 here is CSARRDNLNEQFF. For the CDR3, the DNA is TGCAGTGCGCGGCGGGATAACCTCAATGAGCAGTTCTTC. J is TRBJ2-1 and V is TRBV20-1; a weak D match, TRBD2 (6 bases). Germline-derived CDR1 and CDR2 are DFQATT and SNEGSKA (reference sequence). The CDR3 loop spans 13 amino acids. V shed 6 bases and J shed 6 bases, with 15 bases lying between them.

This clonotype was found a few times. CDR3 in amino acids: CASRSGTSGLGELFF. The DNA of the CDR3 is TGTGCCAGCAGATCCGGGACTAGTGGACTCGGGGAGCTGTTTTTT. The V and J genes are TRBV14 and TRBJ2-2; 8 nucleotides match TRBD2. V shed 6 bases, J shed 7 bases, and the junction held 10 bases outside the gene matches. Germline assignment: CDR1 SGHDN and CDR2 FVKESK. The CDR3 extends over 15 amino acids.

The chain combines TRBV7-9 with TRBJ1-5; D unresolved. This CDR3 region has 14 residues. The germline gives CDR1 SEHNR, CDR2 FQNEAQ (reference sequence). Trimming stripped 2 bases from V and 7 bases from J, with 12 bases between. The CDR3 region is CASSLIGGNQPQHF. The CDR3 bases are TGTGCCAGCAGCTTAATCGGCGGGAACCAGCCCCAGCATTTT.

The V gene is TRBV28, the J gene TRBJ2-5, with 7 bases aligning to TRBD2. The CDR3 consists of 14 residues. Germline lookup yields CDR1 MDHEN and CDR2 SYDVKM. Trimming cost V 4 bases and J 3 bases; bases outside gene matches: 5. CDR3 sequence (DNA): TGTGCCAGCAGTTGGGGGACTAACGAAGAGACCCAGTACTTC. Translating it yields CASSWGTNEETQYF.

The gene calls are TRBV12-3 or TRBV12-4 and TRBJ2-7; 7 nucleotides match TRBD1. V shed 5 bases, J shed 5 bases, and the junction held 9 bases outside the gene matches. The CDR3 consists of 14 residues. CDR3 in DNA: TGTGCCAGCAGTACCGGGACAGTCGTCCACGAGCAGTACTTC. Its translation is CASSTGTVVHEQYF.

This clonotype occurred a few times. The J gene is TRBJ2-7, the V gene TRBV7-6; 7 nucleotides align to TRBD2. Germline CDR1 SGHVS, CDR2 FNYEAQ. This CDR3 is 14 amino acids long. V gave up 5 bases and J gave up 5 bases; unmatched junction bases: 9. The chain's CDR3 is CASSPIRGVNEQYF. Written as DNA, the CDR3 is TGTGCCAGCAGCCCGATCCGGGGGGTCAACGAGCAGTACTTC.

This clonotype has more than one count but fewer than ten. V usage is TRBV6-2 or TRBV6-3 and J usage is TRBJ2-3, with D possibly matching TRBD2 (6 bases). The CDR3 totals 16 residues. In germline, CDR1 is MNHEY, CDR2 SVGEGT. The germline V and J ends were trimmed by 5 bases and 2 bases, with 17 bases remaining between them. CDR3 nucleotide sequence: TGTGCCAGCAGTAGGACGGGAGAGTGGGACACAGATACGCAGTATTTT. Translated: CASSRTGEWDTDTQYF.

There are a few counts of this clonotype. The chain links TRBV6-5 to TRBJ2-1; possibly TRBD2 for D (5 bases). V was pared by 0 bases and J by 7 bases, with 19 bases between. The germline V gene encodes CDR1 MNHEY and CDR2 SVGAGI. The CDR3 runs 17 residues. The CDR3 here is CASSYSPGNRMANEQFF. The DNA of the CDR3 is TGTGCCAGCAGTTACTCGCCCGGGAACCGGATGGCGAATGAGCAGTTCTTC.

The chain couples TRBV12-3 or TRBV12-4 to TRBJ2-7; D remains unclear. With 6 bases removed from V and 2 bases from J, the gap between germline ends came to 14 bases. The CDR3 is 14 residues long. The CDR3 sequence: CASSPSGQTYEQYF. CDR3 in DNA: TGTGCCAGCAGCCCTTCTGGGCAGACCTACGAGCAGTACTTC.

CDR3 residues: CASSFGTQQGRKGYTF. Written as DNA, the CDR3 is TGTGCCAGCAGCTTCGGTACCCAGCAGGGGCGCAAAGGCTACACCTTC. This chain uses TRBV7-9 with TRBJ1-2, with D tentatively TRBD1 (6 bases). The CDR3 sequence is 16 residues long. Per germline, CDR1 SEHNR and CDR2 FQNEAQ (reference sequence). The V and J ends lost 3 bases and 8 bases respectively, with 22 bases between them.